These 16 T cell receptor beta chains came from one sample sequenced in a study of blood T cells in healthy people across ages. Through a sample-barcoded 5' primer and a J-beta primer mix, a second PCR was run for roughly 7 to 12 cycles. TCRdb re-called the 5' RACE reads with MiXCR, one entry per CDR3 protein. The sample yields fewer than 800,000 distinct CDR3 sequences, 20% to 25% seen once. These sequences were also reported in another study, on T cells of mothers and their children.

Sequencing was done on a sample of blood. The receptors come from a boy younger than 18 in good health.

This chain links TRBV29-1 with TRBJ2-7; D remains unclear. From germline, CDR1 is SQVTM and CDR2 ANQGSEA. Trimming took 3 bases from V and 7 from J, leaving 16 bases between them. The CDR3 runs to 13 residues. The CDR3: CSVDLGYPREQYF. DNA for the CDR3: TGCAGCGTTGATTTAGGGTATCCTCGGGAGCAGTACTTC.

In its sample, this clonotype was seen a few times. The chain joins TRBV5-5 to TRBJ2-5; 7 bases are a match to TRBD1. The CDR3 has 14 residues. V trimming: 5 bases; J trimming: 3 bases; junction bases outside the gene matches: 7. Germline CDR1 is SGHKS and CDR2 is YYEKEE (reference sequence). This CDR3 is CASSPGQLEETQYF. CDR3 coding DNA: TGTGCCAGCAGTCCGGGACAGTTAGAAGAGACCCAGTACTTC.

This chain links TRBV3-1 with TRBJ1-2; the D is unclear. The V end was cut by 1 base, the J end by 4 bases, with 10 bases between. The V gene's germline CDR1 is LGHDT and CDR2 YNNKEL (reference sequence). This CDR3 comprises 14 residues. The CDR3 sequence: CASSQGGEFYGYTF. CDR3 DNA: TGTGCCAGCAGCCAAGGCGGCGAATTCTATGGCTACACCTTC.

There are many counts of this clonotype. The CDR3 bases are TGTGCCAGCAGCTTGCAGGGTGGCACAGATACGCAGTATTTT. This translates into CASSLQGGTDTQYF. This chain joins TRBV5-5 and TRBJ2-3; D is perhaps TRBD1 (5 bases). The V end lost 1 base, the J end lost 1 base, and 7 bases lay between the germline ends. The CDR3 is 14 residues long. CDR1 is SGHKS and CDR2 is YYEKEE in the germline V gene (reference sequence).

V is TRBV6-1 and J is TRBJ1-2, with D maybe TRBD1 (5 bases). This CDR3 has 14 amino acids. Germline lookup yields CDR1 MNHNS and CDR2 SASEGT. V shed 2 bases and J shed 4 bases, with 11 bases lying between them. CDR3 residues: CASSETAGSYGYTF. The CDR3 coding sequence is TGTGCCAGCAGTGAAACAGCAGGGTCCTATGGCTACACCTTC.

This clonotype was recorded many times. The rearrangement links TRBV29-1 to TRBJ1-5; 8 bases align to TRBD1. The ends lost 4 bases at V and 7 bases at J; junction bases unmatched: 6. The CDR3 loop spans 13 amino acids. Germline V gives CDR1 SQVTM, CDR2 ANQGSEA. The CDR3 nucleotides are TGCAGCGTTGGACAGGGGAGTGGACAGCCCCAGCATTTT. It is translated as CSVGQGSGQPQHF.

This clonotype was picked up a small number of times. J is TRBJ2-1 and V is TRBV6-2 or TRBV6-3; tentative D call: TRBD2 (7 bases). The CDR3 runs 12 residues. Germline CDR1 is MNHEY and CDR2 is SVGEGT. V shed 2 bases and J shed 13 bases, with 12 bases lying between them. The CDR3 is CASSYLAGAQFF. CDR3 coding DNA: TGTGCCAGCAGTTACCTGGCGGGGGCCCAGTTCTTC.

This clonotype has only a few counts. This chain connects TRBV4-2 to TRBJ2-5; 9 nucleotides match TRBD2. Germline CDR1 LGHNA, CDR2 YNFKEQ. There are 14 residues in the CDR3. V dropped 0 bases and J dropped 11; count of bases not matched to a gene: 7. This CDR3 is CASSQELLAGEQYF. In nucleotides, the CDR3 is TGTGCCAGCAGCCAAGAGTTACTAGCGGGTGAGCAGTACTTC.

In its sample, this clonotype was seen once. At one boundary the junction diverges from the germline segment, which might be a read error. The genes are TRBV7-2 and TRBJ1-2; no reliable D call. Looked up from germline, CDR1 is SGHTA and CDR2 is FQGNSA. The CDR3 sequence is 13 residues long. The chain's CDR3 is CASTPELDYGYTF. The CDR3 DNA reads TGTGCTAGCACGCCAGAGTTAGACTATGGCTACACCTTC. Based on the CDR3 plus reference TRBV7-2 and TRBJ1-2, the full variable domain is GAGVSQSPSNKVTEKGKDVELRCDPISGHTALYWYRQSLGQGLEFLIYFQGNSAPDKSGLPSDRFSAERTGGSVSTLTIQRTQQEDSAVYLCASTPELDYGYTFGSGTRLTVV.

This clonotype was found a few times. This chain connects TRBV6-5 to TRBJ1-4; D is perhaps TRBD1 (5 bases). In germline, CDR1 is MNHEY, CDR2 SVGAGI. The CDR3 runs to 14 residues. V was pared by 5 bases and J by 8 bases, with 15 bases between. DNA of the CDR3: TGTGCCAGCAGTCCCGACATTTGGGGGGAAAAACTGTTTTTT. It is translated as CASSPDIWGEKLFF.

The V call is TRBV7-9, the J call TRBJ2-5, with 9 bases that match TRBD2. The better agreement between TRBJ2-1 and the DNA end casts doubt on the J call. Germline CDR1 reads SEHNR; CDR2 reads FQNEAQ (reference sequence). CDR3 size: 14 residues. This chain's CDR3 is CASSWERGVNEQFF. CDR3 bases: TGTGCCAGCAGCTGGGAGCGGGGGGTCAATGAGCAGTTCTTC.

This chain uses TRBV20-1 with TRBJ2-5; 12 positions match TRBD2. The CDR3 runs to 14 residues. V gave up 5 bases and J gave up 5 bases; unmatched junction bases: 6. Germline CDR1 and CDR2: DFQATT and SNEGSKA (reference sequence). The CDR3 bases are TGCAGTGCTGTCCGACTAGCGGGAGTGGAGACCCAGTACTTC. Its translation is CSAVRLAGVETQYF.

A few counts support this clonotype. The CDR3 protein is CASSSTLAKNIQYF. DNA of the CDR3: TGTGCCAGCAGTTCTACTTTAGCCAAAAACATTCAGTACTTC. The chain recombines TRBV6-1 with TRBJ2-4; unclear D gene. Germline lookup yields CDR1 MNHNS and CDR2 SASEGT. The CDR3 loop spans 14 amino acids. The ends were cut back, 5 bases at V and 0 bases at J, with 8 bases in the middle.

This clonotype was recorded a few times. The CDR3 nucleotides read TGTGCCAGCAGCTCCTCCTCGGGCGCTGCCTTCGGAAACACCATATATTTT. Its protein product is CASSSSSGAAFGNTIYF. The chain recombines TRBV7-2 with TRBJ1-3; D is ambiguous. This CDR3 is built from 17 residues. Germline values: CDR1 SGHTA, CDR2 FQGNSA. V shed 4 bases and J shed 4 bases, with 20 bases lying between them.

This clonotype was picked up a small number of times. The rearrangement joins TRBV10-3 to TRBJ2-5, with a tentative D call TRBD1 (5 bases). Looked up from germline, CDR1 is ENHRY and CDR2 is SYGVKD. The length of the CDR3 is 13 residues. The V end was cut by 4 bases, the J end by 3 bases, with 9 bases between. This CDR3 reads CAISVQVEETQYF. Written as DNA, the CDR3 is TGTGCCATCAGTGTACAGGTAGAAGAGACCCAGTACTTC.

The CDR3 here is CASSQVEGSYEQYF. As DNA, the CDR3 is TGTGCCAGCAGCCAAGTTGAGGGGAGCTACGAGCAGTACTTC. The chain carries TRBV4-2 and TRBJ2-7; D tentatively fits TRBD1 or TRBD2 (5 bases each). The V end was cut by 1 base, the J end by 3 bases, with 10 bases between. Looked up from germline, CDR1 is LGHNA and CDR2 is YNFKEQ. This CDR3 region has 14 residues.